Each of the 15 T cell receptor beta chains below was sequenced from the same sample in a study of blood T cell repertoires in COVID-19. This table comes from immunoSEQ multiplex PCR, and its TCRdb copy is limited to in-frame clones, with some not included. Here the sample spans 200,000 or so clones, more than 70% being singletons. Input material: peripheral blood. The origin of the receptors is an older woman with acute or convalescent COVID-19.

The chain couples TRBV5-1 to TRBJ1-5; 9 nucleotides line up with TRBD1. This CDR3 contains 15 residues. The V gene end was trimmed by 4 bases and the J gene end by 7 bases; junction bases not matched to a gene: 9. Looked up from germline, CDR1 is SGHRS and CDR2 is YFSETQ. The CDR3 here is CASSPTGGGGQPQHF. In DNA form, the CDR3 reads TGCGCCAGCAGCCCAACAGGGGGCGGAGGGCAGCCCCAGCATTTT.

This chain links TRBV30 with TRBJ2-3; 7 nucleotides match TRBD2. The CDR3 sequence is 15 residues long. From germline, CDR1 is GTSNPN and CDR2 SVGIG (reference sequence). V gave up 2 bases and J gave up 2 bases; unmatched junction bases: 7. The CDR3 region has the DNA TGTGCCTGGAGTAACGGGGCGGGGGACACAGATACGCAGTATTTT. This gives the protein CAWSNGAGDTDTQYF.

This chain links TRBV3-1 (or the pseudogene TRBV3-2) with TRBJ2-1, with a weak D call TRBD2 (5 bases). The germline V gene has CDR1 LGHDT and CDR2 YNNKEL (reference sequence). This CDR3 spans 17 amino acids. The ends were cut back, 5 bases at V and 11 bases at J, with 28 bases in the middle. The CDR3 DNA is TGTGCCAGCAGCGAAATGGAGGAAGGACTCAGAGGTAATAAGCAGTTCTTC. Translation: CASSEMEEGLRGNKQFF.

The chain uses TRBV5-8 and TRBJ2-7; 9 bases fit TRBD1. CDR1 is SGHTS, CDR2 YDEGEE, per germline. Trimming removed 4 bases from V and 1 base from J; junction bases left unmatched: 9. The CDR3 consists of 16 residues. As DNA, the CDR3 is TGTGCCAGCAGCCCGGGGACAGGGTACCGGTCCTACGAGCAGTACTTC. It translates to CASSPGTGYRSYEQYF.

This chain links TRBV25-1 with TRBJ1-6; D call uncertain. Per the germline V gene, CDR1 is MGHDK and CDR2 is SYGVNS. V lost 4 bases to trimming and J lost 8 bases, with 9 bases between them. The CDR3 runs 13 residues. The CDR3 DNA is TGTGCCAGCAGTGCCACAAATTATTCACCCCTCCACTTT. This codes for CASSATNYSPLHF. Looking up the rest from reference TRBV25-1 and TRBJ1-6 gives the full variable domain: EADIYQTPRYLVIGTGKKITLECSQTMGHDKMYWYQQDPGMELHLIHYSYGVNSTEKGDLSSESTVSRIRTEHFPLTLESARPSHTSQYLCASSATNYSPLHFGNGTRLTVT.

V and J are TRBV24-1 and TRBJ1-5; 8 bases line up with TRBD1. V was clipped by 0 bases and J by 1 base; unmatched bases: 1. The CDR3 totals 16 residues. Germline V gene lookup returns CDR1 KGHDR and CDR2 SFDVKD. In nucleotides, the CDR3 is TGTGCCACCAGTGATTTGTACAGGGGGAGCAATCAGCCCCAGCATTTT. This sequence encodes CATSDLYRGSNQPQHF.

This clone was recorded once. CDR3 sequence reads: CASSFRDRAHYGYTF. Here the CDR3 DNA reads TGTGCCAGCAGCTTCCGCGACAGGGCCCACTATGGCTACACCTTC. The gene calls are TRBV11-2 and TRBJ1-2, with 7 bases that match TRBD1. The CDR3 length is 15 residues. Losses at the gene ends were 3 bases for V and 3 bases for J; bases not matched to a gene: 7. Germline CDR1 reads SGHAT; CDR2 reads FQNNGV.

This sequence joins TRBV6-5 and TRBJ1-2; tentative D call: TRBD1 (6 bases). This CDR3 spans 15 amino acids. CDR1 is MNHEY, CDR2 SVGAGI, per germline. V lost 5 bases to trimming and J lost 3 bases, with 16 bases between them. CDR3 bases: TGTGCCAGCAGTCCGCCCAGGGGTTTTGACTATGGCTACACCTTC. Its protein is CASSPPRGFDYGYTF.

This chain links TRBV6-9 with TRBJ1-1; D remains ambiguous. With 0 bases removed from V and 0 bases from J, the gap between germline ends came to 5 bases. This CDR3 region has 14 residues. Germline CDR1 is MNHGY and CDR2 is SVAAGI. CDR3 in amino acids: CASSYSSLNTEAFF. The CDR3 DNA follows: TGTGCCAGCAGTTATTCTTCTCTGAACACTGAAGCTTTCTTT.

The chain is built from TRBV7-6 and TRBJ1-3, with D uncertain. V was trimmed by 5 bases and J by 4 bases, leaving 6 bases between them. Germline V gene lookup returns CDR1 SGHVS and CDR2 FNYEAQ. The CDR3 has 12 residues. Here the CDR3 DNA reads TGTGCCAGCAGCGCAGGCGGAAACACCATATATTTT. It encodes CASSAGGNTIYF.

The chain links TRBV2 to TRBJ1-6; the match to TRBD1 covers 9 bases. Germline V gene data show CDR1 as SNHLY and CDR2 as FYNNEI. This CDR3 is 14 amino acids long. V lost 4 bases, J lost 14 bases, and 9 bases stayed unmatched. In DNA, the CDR3 is TGTGCCAGCAGTGTGTTACAGGGGGCAGTTTCCCTCCACTTT. It is translated as CASSVLQGAVSLHF.

The CDR3 spells CASSHVGQATQPQHF. The CDR3 DNA is TGTGCCAGCAGCCACGTTGGACAGGCCACTCAGCCCCAGCATTTT. J is TRBJ1-5 and V is TRBV4-2; TRBD1 agrees at 7 bases. CDR1 is LGHNA, CDR2 YNFKEQ, per germline. The CDR3 spans 15 residues. V lost 3 bases, J lost 6 bases, and 8 bases stayed unmatched.

V gene TRBV18 combines with J gene TRBJ1-2; 8 nucleotides line up with TRBD1. The germline V gene encodes CDR1 KGHSH and CDR2 LQKENI. The V segment lost 3 bases and the J segment 3 bases; nucleotides outside the gene matches: 6. The CDR3 has 15 residues. The CDR3 here is CASSPTRGLDYGYTF. The DNA of the CDR3 is TGTGCCAGCTCACCTACCAGGGGGCTGGACTATGGCTACACCTTC.

The chain couples TRBV7-9 to TRBJ2-1, with D possibly being TRBD1 (5 bases). Trimming left V 2 bases short and J 4 bases short, with 12 bases between. CDR3 length: 15 residues. The germline gives CDR1 SEHNR, CDR2 FQNEAQ (reference sequence). For the CDR3, the DNA is TGTGCCAGCAGCTTAAGGCAGGGCCAATACAATGAGCAGTTCTTC. The encoded protein is CASSLRQGQYNEQFF.

The chain has TRBV6-4 and TRBJ1-6; 9 positions agree with TRBD1. With V trimmed by 4 bases and J by 7 bases, 5 bases remained unmatched. CDR3 length: 15 residues. CDR1 and CDR2 from the germline V gene are MRHNA and SNTAGT. This chain's CDR3 is CASSAGTGLNSPLHF. The CDR3 DNA reads TGTGCCAGCAGTGCCGGGACAGGGTTAAATTCACCCCTCCACTTT.